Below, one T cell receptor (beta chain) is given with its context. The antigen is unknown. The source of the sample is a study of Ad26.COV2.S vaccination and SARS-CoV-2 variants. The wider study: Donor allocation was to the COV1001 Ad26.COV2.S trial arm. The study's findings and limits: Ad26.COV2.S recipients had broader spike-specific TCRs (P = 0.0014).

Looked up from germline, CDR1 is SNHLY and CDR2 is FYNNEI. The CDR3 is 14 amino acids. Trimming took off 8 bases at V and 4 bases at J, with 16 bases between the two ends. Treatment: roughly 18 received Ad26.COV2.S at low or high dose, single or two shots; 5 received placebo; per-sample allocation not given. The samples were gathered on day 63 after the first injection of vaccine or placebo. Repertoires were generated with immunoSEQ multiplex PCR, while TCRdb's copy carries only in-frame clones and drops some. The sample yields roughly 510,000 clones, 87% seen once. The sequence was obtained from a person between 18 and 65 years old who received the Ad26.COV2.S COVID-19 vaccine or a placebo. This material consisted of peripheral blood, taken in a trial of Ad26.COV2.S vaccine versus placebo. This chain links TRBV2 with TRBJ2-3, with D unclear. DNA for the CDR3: TGTGCCAGCGGAAAGGACCACTCCGCAGATACGCAGTATTTT. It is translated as CASGKDHSADTQYF.